The text below deals with one T cell receptor (beta chain). This clonotype was counted between two and nine times. The antigen it recognizes is unknown. Within one base of it there is no much larger clone, and no base qualities were kept. This sample was taken from a study of blood T cells in healthy people across ages (dated by TCRdb to between 2015 and 2016). Regarding the complete study: In model experiments, roughly one uniquely barcoded TCR beta cDNA molecule per two T cells was captured by template switching. The study measured age-related changes in TCR beta repertoire diversity using deep sequencing normalized with unique cDNA molecular identifiers. Four age groups were formed from the donors: young (average around 15 years), middle-aged (approximately 42), aged (roughly 59) and long-lived (around 80). To avoid experimental bias, donors of different ages were distributed randomly across sequencing lanes. The study analyzed two additional independent replicas of 1 million unique cDNA reads from the same blood draw for two donors, one aged 18 to 30 and one aged 80 or older. Results and caveats for the whole study, not just this receptor: Because the CMV infection status of the donors was unknown, age-related changes in expanded clonotypes may potentially have been confounded. Estimates of total diversity from one million sequenced T cells were regarded as lower bounds and underestimates. Since profiling was done on bulk unsorted PBMCs, naive and antigen-experienced compartments could not be conclusively compared. Observed TCR beta diversity per million T cells fell roughly linearly with age, and a significant reduction was already apparent by age around 40. The percentage of naive T cells measured by flow cytometry correlated strongly with observed TCR beta diversity. Compared with the aged group, the long-lived group had more naive CD4+ T cells, fewer expanded clones and increased TCR diversity, a pattern suggesting age selection.

The method was 5' RACE. Sequencing took place on an Illumina HiSeq 2500. A second PCR of about 6 to 11 cycles was performed with a sample-barcoded 5' primer and a J-beta primer mix. Each TCR beta cDNA molecule received a unique molecular identifier from a template-switch 5' adaptor carrying 12 random nucleotides. Each sample yielded at least 2.5 million CDR3-containing paired-end reads. All of the RNA was converted into first-strand cDNA using the Mint cDNA synthesis kit, with a TRBC-specific oligonucleotide serving as the primer. After uracil-DNA glycosylase treatment, a first 18-cycle PCR used universal primers M1SS and BC2_uni_R on all cDNA. As for the authors' bioinformatics: For normalization, 1 million high-quality reads, each with a distinct molecular identifier, were randomly selected from each sample. Instead of being binned into consensus sequences, reads with shared molecular identifiers were discarded. CDR3 identification, clonotype clustering and error correction used MiTCR with a Q25 quality threshold and the strictest error-elimination algorithm. A nonparametric unseen species model using Euler transformation provided a lower-bound estimate of total TCR beta diversity. In TCRdb, the public reads were trimmed at Q25 with fastp and aligned with MiXCR, with productive beta chains retained. All rows with the same CDR3 protein become a single entry with the most common DNA and genes. TCRdb, not the original authors, processed these V and J calls. For this sample the table gives approximately 1.5 million distinct CDR3 sequences, of which 35% to 45% were detected only once. The top ten constitute roughly 3.7% of the sample.

The CDR3 runs 13 amino acids, cysteine and phenylalanine included. The kept DNA is CDR3 alone, 39 bases in frame from the first base. V drops 6 bases and J drops 0 bases, leaving 9 bases in between. In the germline V gene (reference sequence), CDR1 corresponds to DFQATT and CDR2 to SNEGSKA. Donors were a few dozen systemically healthy Caucasian individuals from Russia aged roughly 6 to 90 years. Ten milliliters of peripheral blood were collected from each donor into EDTA-treated Vacutainer tubes. PBMCs were isolated by Ficoll-Paque density-gradient centrifugation, with at least 7 million obtained per sample. Trizol reagent was used to extract total RNA from the PBMCs, yielding at least 6 micrograms per sample. The percentages of naive CD45RAhigh/CD27high T cells were determined by flow cytometry on a PBMC aliquot from every donor.

The chain is assembled from TRBV20-1 and TRBJ2-1, with the identity of the D gene unclear. The sequence came from a woman between 18 and 29 years old in good health. Material: blood. CDR3 loop: CSAFQSSYNEQFF. Read as DNA, the sequence is TGCAGTGCCTTCCAGAGCTCCTACAATGAGCAGTTCTTC.